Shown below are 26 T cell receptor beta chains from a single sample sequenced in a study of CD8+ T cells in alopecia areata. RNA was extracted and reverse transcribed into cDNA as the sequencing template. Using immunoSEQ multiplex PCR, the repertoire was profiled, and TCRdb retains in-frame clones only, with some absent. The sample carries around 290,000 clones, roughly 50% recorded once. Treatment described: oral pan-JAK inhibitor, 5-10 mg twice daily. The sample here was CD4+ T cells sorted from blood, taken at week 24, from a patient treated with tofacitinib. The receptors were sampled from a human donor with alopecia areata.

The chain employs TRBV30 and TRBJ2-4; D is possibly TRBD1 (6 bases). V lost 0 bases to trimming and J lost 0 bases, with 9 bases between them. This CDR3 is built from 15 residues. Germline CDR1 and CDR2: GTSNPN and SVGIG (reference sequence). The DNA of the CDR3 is TGTGCCTGGAGTGTCAGGACAGTAGCCAAAAACATTCAGTACTTC. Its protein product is CAWSVRTVAKNIQYF.

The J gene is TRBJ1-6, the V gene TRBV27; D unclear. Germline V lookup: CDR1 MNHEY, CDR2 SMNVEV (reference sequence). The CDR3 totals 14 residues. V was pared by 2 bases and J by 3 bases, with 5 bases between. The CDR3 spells CASSLLIYNSPLHF. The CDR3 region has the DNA TGTGCCAGCAGTTTACTCATCTATAATTCACCCCTCCACTTT.

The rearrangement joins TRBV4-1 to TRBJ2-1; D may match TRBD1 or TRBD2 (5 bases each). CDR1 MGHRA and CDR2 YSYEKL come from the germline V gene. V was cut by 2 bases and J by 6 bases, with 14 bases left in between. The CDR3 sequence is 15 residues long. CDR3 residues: CASSQREAGGNEQFF. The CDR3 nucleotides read TGCGCCAGCAGCCAAAGAGAAGCTGGGGGCAATGAGCAGTTCTTC.

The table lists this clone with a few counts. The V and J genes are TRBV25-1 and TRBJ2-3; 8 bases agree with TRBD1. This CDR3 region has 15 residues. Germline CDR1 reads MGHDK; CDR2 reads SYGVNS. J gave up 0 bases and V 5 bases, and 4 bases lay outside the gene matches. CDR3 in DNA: TGTGCCAGCAGTCGACAGGGGCGGAGCACAGATACGCAGTATTTT. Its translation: CASSRQGRSTDTQYF.

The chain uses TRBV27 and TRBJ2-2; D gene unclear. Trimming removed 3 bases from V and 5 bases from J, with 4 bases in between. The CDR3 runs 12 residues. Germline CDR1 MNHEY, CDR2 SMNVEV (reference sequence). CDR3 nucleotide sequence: TGTGCCAGCAGTTTCCTGACCGGGGAGCTGTTTTTT. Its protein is CASSFLTGELFF.

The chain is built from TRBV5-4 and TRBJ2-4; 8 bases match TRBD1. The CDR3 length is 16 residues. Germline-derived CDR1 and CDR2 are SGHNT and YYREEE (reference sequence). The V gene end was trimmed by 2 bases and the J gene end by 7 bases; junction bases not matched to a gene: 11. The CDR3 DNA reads TGTGCCAGCAGCTTAGGGCAGGGGGCGCGCGGGAACATTCAGTACTTC. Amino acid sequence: CASSLGQGARGNIQYF.

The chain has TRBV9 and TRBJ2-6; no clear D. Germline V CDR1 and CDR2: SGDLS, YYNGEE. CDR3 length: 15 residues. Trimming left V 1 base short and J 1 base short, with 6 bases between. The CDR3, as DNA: TGTGCCAGCAGCGTATTGGGGTCTGGGGCCAACGTCCTGACTTTC. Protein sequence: CASSVLGSGANVLTF. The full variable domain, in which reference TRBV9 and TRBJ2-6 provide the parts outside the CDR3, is DSGVTQTPKHLITATGQRVTLRCSPRSGDLSVYWYQQSLDQGLQFLIQYYNGEERAKGNILERFSAQQFPDLHSELNLSSLELGDSALYFCASSVLGSGANVLTFGAGSRLTVL.

The CDR3 DNA is TGCAGCGTGGGTGGACAGGCCTTGGATACGCAGTATTTT. Amino acids: CSVGGQALDTQYF. This chain joins TRBV29-1 and TRBJ2-3, with 7 bases matching TRBD1. The CDR3 runs 13 residues. From germline, CDR1 is SQVTM and CDR2 ANQGSEA. V lost 6 bases and J lost 6; bases outside the gene matches: 9.

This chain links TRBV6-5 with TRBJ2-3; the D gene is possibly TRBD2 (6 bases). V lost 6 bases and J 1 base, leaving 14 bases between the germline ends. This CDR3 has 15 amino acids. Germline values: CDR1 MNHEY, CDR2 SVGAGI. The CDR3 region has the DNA TGTGCCAGCAGCCGGGGGACTGATCGCACAGATACGCAGTATTTT. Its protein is CASSRGTDRTDTQYF.

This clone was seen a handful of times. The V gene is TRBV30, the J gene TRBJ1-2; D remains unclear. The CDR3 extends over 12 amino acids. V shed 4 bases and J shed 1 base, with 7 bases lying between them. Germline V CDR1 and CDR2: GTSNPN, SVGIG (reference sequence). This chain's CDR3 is CAWNEINYGYTF. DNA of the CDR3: TGTGCCTGGAACGAGATTAACTATGGCTACACCTTC.

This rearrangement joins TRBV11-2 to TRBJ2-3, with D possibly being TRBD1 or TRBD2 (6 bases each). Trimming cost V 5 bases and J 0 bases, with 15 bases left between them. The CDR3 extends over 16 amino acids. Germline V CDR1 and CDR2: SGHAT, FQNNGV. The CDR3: CASSRTPGASTDTQYF. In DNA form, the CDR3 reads TGTGCCAGCAGCCGCACGCCGGGGGCTAGCACAGATACGCAGTATTTT.

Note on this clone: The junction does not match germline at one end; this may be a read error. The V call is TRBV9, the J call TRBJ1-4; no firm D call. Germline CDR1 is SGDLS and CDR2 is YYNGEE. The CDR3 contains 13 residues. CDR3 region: CASSVFPKEKLFF. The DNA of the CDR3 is TGTGCCAGCAGCGTTTTCCCTAAAGAAAAACTGTTTTTT.

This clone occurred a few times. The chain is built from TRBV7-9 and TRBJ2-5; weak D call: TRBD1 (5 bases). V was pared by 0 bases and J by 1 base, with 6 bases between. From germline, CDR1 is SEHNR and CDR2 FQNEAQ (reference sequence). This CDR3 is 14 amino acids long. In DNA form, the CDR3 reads TGTGCCAGCAGCTTAGCAGGGGCCCAAGAGACCCAGTACTTC. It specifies CASSLAGAQETQYF.

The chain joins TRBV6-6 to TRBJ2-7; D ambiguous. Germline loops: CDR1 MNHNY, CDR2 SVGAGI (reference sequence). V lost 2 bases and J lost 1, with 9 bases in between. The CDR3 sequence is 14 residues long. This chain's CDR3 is CASSYGGRSYEQYF. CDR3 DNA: TGTGCCAGCAGTTACGGCGGCAGGTCCTACGAGCAGTACTTC.

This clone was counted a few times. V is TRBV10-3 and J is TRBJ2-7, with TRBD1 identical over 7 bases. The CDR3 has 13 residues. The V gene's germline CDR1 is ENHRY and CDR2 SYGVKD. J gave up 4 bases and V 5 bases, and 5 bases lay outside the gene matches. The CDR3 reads CAISYRGGYEQYF. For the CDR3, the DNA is TGTGCCATCAGTTACAGGGGCGGGTACGAGCAGTACTTC.

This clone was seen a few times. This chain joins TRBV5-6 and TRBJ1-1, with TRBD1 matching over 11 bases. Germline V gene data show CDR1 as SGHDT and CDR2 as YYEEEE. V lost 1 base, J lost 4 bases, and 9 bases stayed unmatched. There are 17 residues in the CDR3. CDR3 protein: CASSLLHSGTGGTEAFF. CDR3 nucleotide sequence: TGTGCCAGCAGCTTGCTCCATTCTGGGACAGGGGGCACTGAAGCTTTCTTT.

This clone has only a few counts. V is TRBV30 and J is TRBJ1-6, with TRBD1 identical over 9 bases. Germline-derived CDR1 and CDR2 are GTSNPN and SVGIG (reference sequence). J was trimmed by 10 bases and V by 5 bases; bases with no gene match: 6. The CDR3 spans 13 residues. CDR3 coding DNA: TGTGCCTGGGATCGACAGGGGGGATCACCCCTCCACTTT. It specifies CAWDRQGGSPLHF.

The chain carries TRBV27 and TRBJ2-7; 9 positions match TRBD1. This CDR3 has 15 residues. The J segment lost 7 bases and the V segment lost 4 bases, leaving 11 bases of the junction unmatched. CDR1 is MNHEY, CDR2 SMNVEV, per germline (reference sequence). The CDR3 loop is CASSWDRDVLWEQYF. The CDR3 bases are TGTGCCAGCAGTTGGGACAGGGACGTTCTCTGGGAGCAGTACTTC.

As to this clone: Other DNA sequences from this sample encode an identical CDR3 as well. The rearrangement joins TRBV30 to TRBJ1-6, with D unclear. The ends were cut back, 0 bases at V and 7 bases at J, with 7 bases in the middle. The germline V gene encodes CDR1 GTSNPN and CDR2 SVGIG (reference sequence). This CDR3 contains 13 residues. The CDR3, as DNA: TGTGCCTGGAGTGTACCGGGGAATTCACCCCTCCACTTT. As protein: CAWSVPGNSPLHF.

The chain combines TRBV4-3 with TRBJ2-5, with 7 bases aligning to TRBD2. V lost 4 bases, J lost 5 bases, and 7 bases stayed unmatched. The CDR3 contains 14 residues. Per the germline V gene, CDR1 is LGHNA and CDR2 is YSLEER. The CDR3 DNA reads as TGCGCCAGCAGCCCTGAGGGGCGGGGGGAGACCCAGTACTTC. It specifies CASSPEGRGETQYF.

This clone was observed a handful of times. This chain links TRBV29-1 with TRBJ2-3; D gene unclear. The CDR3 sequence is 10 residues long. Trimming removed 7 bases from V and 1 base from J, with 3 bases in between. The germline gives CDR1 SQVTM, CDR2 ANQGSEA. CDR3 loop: CSARTDTQYF. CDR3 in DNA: TGCAGCGCCCGCACAGATACGCAGTATTTT.

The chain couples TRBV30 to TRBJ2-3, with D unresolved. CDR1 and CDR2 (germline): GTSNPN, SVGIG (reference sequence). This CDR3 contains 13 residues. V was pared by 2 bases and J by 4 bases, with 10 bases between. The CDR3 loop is CAWSLWNADTQYF. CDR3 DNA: TGTGCCTGGAGTCTGTGGAATGCAGATACGCAGTATTTT.

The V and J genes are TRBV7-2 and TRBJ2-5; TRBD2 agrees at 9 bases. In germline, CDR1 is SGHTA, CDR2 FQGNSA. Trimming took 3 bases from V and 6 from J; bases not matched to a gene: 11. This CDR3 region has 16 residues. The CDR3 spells CASSLIGGGAGQTQYF. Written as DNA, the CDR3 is TGTGCCAGCAGCTTGATCGGCGGGGGGGCGGGTCAGACCCAGTACTTC. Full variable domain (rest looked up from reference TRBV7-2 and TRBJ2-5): GAGVSQSPSNKVTEKGKDVELRCDPISGHTALYWYRQSLGQGLEFLIYFQGNSAPDKSGLPSDRFSAERTGGSVSTLTIQRTQQEDSAVYLCASSLIGGGAGQTQYFGPGTRLLVL.

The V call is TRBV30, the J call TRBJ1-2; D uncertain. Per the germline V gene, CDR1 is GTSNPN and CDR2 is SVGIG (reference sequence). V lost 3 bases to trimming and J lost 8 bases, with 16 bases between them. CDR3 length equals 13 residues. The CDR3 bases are TGTGCCTGGAGGGGAAGGGCCCTGGGAGGCTACACCTTC. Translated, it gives CAWRGRALGGYTF.

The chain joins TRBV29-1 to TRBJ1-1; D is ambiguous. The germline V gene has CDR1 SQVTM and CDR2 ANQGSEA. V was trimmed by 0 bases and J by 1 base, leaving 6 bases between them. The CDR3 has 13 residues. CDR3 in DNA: TGCAGCGTTGAAGAAACTCCGAACACTGAAGCTTTCTTT. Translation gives CSVEETPNTEAFF.

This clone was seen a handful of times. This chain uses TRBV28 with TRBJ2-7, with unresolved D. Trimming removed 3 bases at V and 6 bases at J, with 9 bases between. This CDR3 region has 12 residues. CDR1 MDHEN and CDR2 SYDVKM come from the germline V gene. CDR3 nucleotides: TGTGCCAGCAGTTTCGCAATAGGCGAGCAGTACTTC. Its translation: CASSFAIGEQYF.